Below are 27 T cell receptor beta chains sequenced from a single sample in a study of blood T cell repertoires in COVID-19. Data came from immunoSEQ multiplex PCR; TCRdb stores just in-frame clones and leaves some out. The sample holds about 290,000 clones, just under 85% seen once. Sequenced: peripheral blood. These receptors were obtained from a woman aged 45-59 years with active or convalescent COVID-19.

This clone was found once. This chain joins TRBV6-1 and TRBJ1-2; TRBD1 is a possible D gene (5 bases). The CDR3 runs to 15 residues. The ends were cut back, 2 bases at V and 8 bases at J, with 18 bases in the middle. Germline CDR1 MNHNS, CDR2 SASEGT. In DNA form, the CDR3 reads TGTGCCAGCAGTGAACTAACGGCCAGGGTGGGCGGCTACACCTTC. Translated, it gives CASSELTARVGGYTF.

The V call is TRBV5-1, the J call TRBJ2-2; D might be TRBD1 (5 bases). The germline V gene has CDR1 SGHRS and CDR2 YFSETQ. CDR3 length: 15 amino acids. Trimming took 6 bases from V and 0 from J, leaving 12 bases between them. For the CDR3, the DNA is TGCGCCAGCACCCAGACAGTCGCGAACACCGGGGAGCTGTTTTTT. Translating gives CASTQTVANTGELFF.

The CDR3 loop is CASSDPRGGSAEAFF. CDR3 nucleotides: TGTGCCAGCAGTGACCCTAGAGGGGGCTCTGCTGAAGCTTTCTTT. The rearrangement uses TRBV6-1 and TRBJ1-1, with TRBD1 matching over 7 bases. The germline CDR1 and CDR2 sequences are MNHNS and SASEGT. Unmatched junction bases numbered 10, after V lost 3 bases and J lost 6 bases. The CDR3 sequence is 15 residues long.

The chain recombines TRBV5-1 with TRBJ2-3; 7 bases fit TRBD1. The CDR3 is made up of 17 amino acids. The V gene's germline CDR1 is SGHRS and CDR2 YFSETQ. Unmatched junction bases numbered 12, after V lost 4 bases and J lost 1 base. The CDR3 protein is CASSKTSQGSGTDTQYF. CDR3 nucleotide sequence: TGCGCCAGCAGCAAGACGTCACAGGGGAGCGGCACAGATACGCAGTATTTT.

The chain uses TRBV6-1 and TRBJ2-5; TRBD1 matches at 9 bases. The germline CDR1 and CDR2 sequences are MNHNS and SASEGT. The V segment lost 1 base and the J segment 4 bases; nucleotides outside the gene matches: 4. The CDR3 has 15 amino acids. CDR3 bases: TGTGCCAGCAGTGAAGACAGGGGGCGCGGAGAGACCCAGTACTTC. Encoded protein: CASSEDRGRGETQYF.

The chain uses TRBV6-5 and TRBJ2-1; 14 nucleotides line up with TRBD2. The CDR3 sequence is 15 residues long. V gave up 6 bases and J gave up 4 bases; unmatched junction bases: 2. Looked up from germline, CDR1 is MNHEY and CDR2 is SVGAGI. The CDR3 DNA is TGTGCCAGCAGAGGGACTAGCGGGAGTTACAATGAGCAGTTCTTC. Protein product: CASRGTSGSYNEQFF.

The CDR3 sequence: CASSVGQPSYTF. Written as DNA, the CDR3 is TGTGCCAGCAGCGTGGGACAGCCGAGTTACACCTTC. The gene calls are TRBV2 and TRBJ1-2; 7 bases are shared with TRBD1. The CDR3 consists of 12 residues. CDR1 and CDR2 from the germline V gene are SNHLY and FYNNEI. The trim removed 6 bases at V and 11 bases at J, leaving 9 bases unmatched.

The chain combines TRBV29-1 with TRBJ2-7, with D perhaps matching TRBD1 (7 bases). The germline V and J ends were trimmed by 6 bases and 5 bases, with 20 bases remaining between them. Germline V gene data show CDR1 as SQVTM and CDR2 as ANQGSEA. The CDR3 is made up of 14 amino acids. CDR3 sequence reads: CSVDGGGNRDEQYF. For the CDR3, the DNA is TGCAGCGTGGACGGAGGGGGCAACCGAGACGAGCAGTACTTC.

The chain recombines TRBV7-9 with TRBJ1-2, with TRBD1 matching over 9 bases. This CDR3 is built from 15 residues. J was trimmed by 4 bases and V by 0 bases; bases with no gene match: 3. Germline loops: CDR1 SEHNR, CDR2 FQNEAQ (reference sequence). This chain's CDR3 is CASSLAGTGTYGYTF. CDR3 DNA: TGTGCCAGCAGCTTAGCAGGGACAGGGACCTATGGCTACACCTTC.

The chain combines TRBV7-2 with TRBJ1-2, with no clear D. Germline V lookup: CDR1 SGHTA, CDR2 FQGNSA. Trimming cost V 0 bases and J 4 bases, with 6 bases left between them. The length of the CDR3 is 13 residues. The CDR3 reads CASSLAVVYGYTF. DNA for the CDR3: TGTGCCAGCAGCTTAGCGGTAGTCTATGGCTACACCTTC.

This clone was picked up one time. The chain employs TRBV5-1 and TRBJ1-1; TRBD1 is a possible D gene (5 bases). CDR1 is SGHRS, CDR2 YFSETQ, per germline. Trimming cost V 1 base and J 3 bases, with 13 bases left between them. This CDR3 has 15 residues. The CDR3, as DNA: TGCGCCAGCAGCTTGTTTGGTCAGGGTCACACTGAAGCTTTCTTT. As protein: CASSLFGQGHTEAFF.

The chain is built from TRBV7-2 and TRBJ2-5; TRBD1 matches at 9 bases. The V segment lost 5 bases and the J segment 4 bases; nucleotides outside the gene matches: 2. This CDR3 comprises 13 residues. In germline, CDR1 is SGHTA, CDR2 FQGNSA. The CDR3 sequence: CASSIQGAETQYF. In DNA, the CDR3 is TGTGCCAGCAGCATACAGGGGGCAGAGACCCAGTACTTC.

The J gene is TRBJ1-4, the V gene TRBV19; D gene uncertain. The CDR3 is 13 amino acids. Germline V lookup: CDR1 LNHDA, CDR2 SQIVND (reference sequence). Trimming stripped 5 bases from V and 4 bases from J, with 8 bases between. The CDR3 loop reads CASSSRYNEKLFF. For the CDR3, the DNA is TGTGCCAGTAGTTCCAGGTATAATGAAAAACTGTTTTTT.

The chain links TRBV10-3 to TRBJ2-1; 8 nucleotides line up with TRBD2. V was clipped by 6 bases and J by 6 bases; unmatched bases: 4. The CDR3 runs to 13 residues. The germline CDR1 and CDR2 sequences are ENHRY and SYGVKD. CDR3 sequence: CAIRLAASNEQFF. CDR3 DNA: TGTGCCATCAGACTAGCGGCGAGCAATGAGCAGTTCTTC.

V and J are TRBV30 and TRBJ2-5; TRBD2 aligns across 7 bases. Germline loops: CDR1 GTSNPN, CDR2 SVGIG (reference sequence). J gave up 5 bases and V 0 bases, and 9 bases lay outside the gene matches. CDR3 length: 15 residues. CDR3 DNA sequence: TGTGCCTGGAGTGTGGGGGGGAAGGGTCTGGAGACCCAGTACTTC. As protein: CAWSVGGKGLETQYF.

The chain links TRBV5-1 to TRBJ2-2; TRBD2 is a possible D gene (6 bases). V dropped 1 base and J dropped 6 bases, with 10 bases sitting between them. This CDR3 spans 14 amino acids. CDR1 SGHRS and CDR2 YFSETQ come from the germline V gene. The CDR3, as DNA: TGCGCCAGCAGCTTGATGGCGGGGCCCGGGGAGCTGTTTTTT. As protein: CASSLMAGPGELFF.

This clone occurred once. This sequence joins TRBV30 and TRBJ1-1, with D possibly being TRBD1 (6 bases). Trimming removed 3 bases at V and 5 bases at J, with 13 bases between. The length of the CDR3 is 13 residues. Germline V CDR1 and CDR2: GTSNPN, SVGIG (reference sequence). The CDR3 loop is CAWRQTGNTEAFF. For the CDR3, the DNA is TGTGCCTGGAGGCAAACAGGGAATACTGAAGCTTTCTTT.

This clone was seen more than once but under ten times. The chain carries TRBV11-2 and TRBJ1-2, with 7 bases aligning to TRBD1. CDR3 length: 12 amino acids. In germline, CDR1 is SGHAT, CDR2 FQNNGV. Losses at the gene ends were 6 bases for V and 5 bases for J; bases not matched to a gene: 3. This CDR3 reads CASRRGPYGYTF. Here the CDR3 DNA reads TGTGCCAGCAGGAGGGGGCCTTATGGCTACACCTTC.

J is TRBJ2-5 and V is TRBV14; 9 nucleotides line up with TRBD1. Germline assignment: CDR1 SGHDN and CDR2 FVKESK. There are 16 residues in the CDR3. J gave up 2 bases and V 3 bases, and 7 bases lay outside the gene matches. The CDR3 bases are TGTGCCAGCAGCCAGAACAGGGGGCGACTACAAGAGACCCAGTACTTC. Protein sequence: CASSQNRGRLQETQYF.

The genes are TRBV2 and TRBJ2-1; D is possibly TRBD1 (5 bases). The V gene's germline CDR1 is SNHLY and CDR2 FYNNEI. The CDR3 is 15 amino acids. Trimming left V 2 bases short and J 4 bases short, with 12 bases between. As DNA, the CDR3 is TGTGCCAGCAGTGAACGTACAGGACCATACAATGAGCAGTTCTTC. It is translated as CASSERTGPYNEQFF. The full variable domain, rest sourced from reference TRBV2 and TRBJ2-1, is EPEVTQTPSHQVTQMGQEVILRCVPISNHLYFYWYRQILGQKVEFLVSFYNNEISEKSEIFDDQFSVERPDGSNFTLKIRSTKLEDSAMYFCASSERTGPYNEQFFGPGTRLTVL.

This clone was recorded a few times. The chain combines TRBV20-1 with TRBJ1-2, with TRBD1 identical over 9 bases. The CDR3 covers 14 residues. Germline V gene data show CDR1 as DFQATT and CDR2 as SNEGSKA (reference sequence). Trimming at V came to 3 bases and at J to 7 bases, leaving 9 bases not matched to a gene. For the CDR3, the DNA is TGCAGTGCTAGTCCCGGGACAGGGAGGAGTGGCTACACCTTC. This translates into CSASPGTGRSGYTF.

V is TRBV20-1 and J is TRBJ1-2, with a weak D call TRBD1 (6 bases). Trimming removed 3 bases at V and 4 bases at J, with 9 bases between. Germline CDR1 is DFQATT and CDR2 is SNEGSKA (reference sequence). This CDR3 has 12 residues. In DNA, the CDR3 is TGCAGTGCTAGTCAGGGGACCTATGGCTACACCTTC. Residues: CSASQGTYGYTF.

CDR3 nucleotide sequence: TGTGCCAGCTCACTTCAGACAGGGGTGCGTGGCACTGAAGCTTTCTTT. Translating gives CASSLQTGVRGTEAFF. This sequence joins TRBV18 and TRBJ1-1, with 8 bases aligning to TRBD1. This CDR3 has 16 residues. Germline assignment: CDR1 KGHSH and CDR2 LQKENI. V was pared by 4 bases and J by 4 bases, with 11 bases of the junction left unmatched.

The CDR3 spells CASQGLAGHEQFF. CDR3 DNA: TGCGCCAGCCAAGGACTAGCTGGGCATGAGCAGTTCTTC. The chain carries TRBV5-1 and TRBJ2-1; 8 nucleotides align to TRBD2. The CDR3 sequence is 13 residues long. The germline V gene has CDR1 SGHRS and CDR2 YFSETQ. V shed 7 bases, J shed 8 bases, and the junction held 8 bases outside the gene matches.

This clone was observed a single time. V is TRBV4-2 and J is TRBJ2-1; the match to TRBD2 covers 15 bases. With V trimmed by 0 bases and J by 12 bases, 6 bases remained unmatched. The CDR3 covers 16 residues. Germline CDR1 and CDR2: LGHNA and YNFKEQ. CDR3 sequence reads: CASSQEGTSGRFGQFF. The CDR3 bases are TGTGCCAGCAGCCAAGAAGGGACTAGCGGGAGGTTCGGGCAGTTCTTC.

A few counts support this clone. The rearrangement joins TRBV28 to TRBJ1-2; maybe TRBD1 (6 bases). The CDR3 sequence is 15 residues long. V lost 7 bases and J lost 1, with 16 bases in between. CDR1 is MDHEN, CDR2 SYDVKM, per germline. The CDR3: CASTFQGRGNYGYTF. In nucleotides, the CDR3 is TGTGCCAGCACCTTCCAGGGGAGGGGTAACTATGGCTACACCTTC.

This clone was detected once. The V gene is TRBV19, the J gene TRBJ1-5; D unresolved. CDR3 length equals 14 residues. The V end lost 0 bases, the J end lost 7 bases, and 10 bases lay between the germline ends. The germline gives CDR1 LNHDA, CDR2 SQIVND (reference sequence). CDR3 region: CASSIDILGQPQHF. The CDR3 DNA is TGTGCCAGTAGTATAGATATTCTGGGCCAGCCCCAGCATTTT.